Presented here are 23 T cell receptor beta chains from one specimen sequenced in a study of cytomegalovirus exposure and HLA in healthy donors. The primer mix had 60 Vbeta and 13 Jbeta primers. The method was immunoSEQ multiplex PCR; TCRdb's version includes in-frame clones alone and lacks a portion of them. The table shows some 140,000 clones, with around 80% occurring only once. Sequenced sample: PBMCs. Every receptor here comes from a man between 40 and 49 years old in good health and CMV-seropositive.

This clone was observed once. The rearrangement joins TRBV28 to TRBJ1-5; D unresolved. There are 14 residues in the CDR3. Germline assignment: CDR1 MDHEN and CDR2 SYDVKM. V was trimmed by 3 bases and J by 4 bases, leaving 10 bases between them. CDR3 sequence reads: CASSFTGRNQPQHF. The CDR3, as DNA: TGTGCCAGCAGTTTTACGGGGAGGAATCAGCCCCAGCATTTT.

The rearrangement uses TRBV12-5 and TRBJ2-7; 12 bases fit TRBD2. Germline assignment: CDR1 LGHNT and CDR2 FRNRAP. J gave up 5 bases and V 0 bases, and 11 bases lay outside the gene matches. The CDR3 loop spans 18 amino acids. CDR3 residues: CASGLVRLAGDVEHEQYF. CDR3 in DNA: TGTGCTAGTGGTTTGGTAAGACTAGCGGGAGATGTAGAGCACGAGCAGTACTTC.

This clone was seen a handful of times. CDR3 sequence (DNA): TGTGCCAGCAGCCCGGAAGGAACTAGCGGGAGGACCCAGTACTTC. This encodes CASSPEGTSGRTQYF. This rearrangement joins TRBV7-9 to TRBJ2-5, with 11 bases lining up with TRBD2. With V trimmed by 5 bases and J by 7 bases, 9 bases remained unmatched. Germline values: CDR1 SEHNR, CDR2 FQNEAQ (reference sequence). This CDR3 is built from 15 residues.

The chain links TRBV20-1 to TRBJ2-1; 13 nucleotides agree with TRBD2. This CDR3 region has 11 residues. CDR1 and CDR2 from the germline V gene are DFQATT and SNEGSKA (reference sequence). The CDR3 nucleotides read TGCGGACTAGCGGGAGTTGGTGAGCAGTTCTTC. The encoded protein is CGLAGVGEQFF.

J is TRBJ2-3 and V is TRBV5-1; 9 nucleotides line up with TRBD2. CDR3 size: 16 residues. Germline-derived CDR1 and CDR2 are SGHRS and YFSETQ. Germline trimming cut 3 bases from V and 5 bases from J; bases unmatched to any gene: 10. The CDR3 nucleotides read TGCGCCAGCAGCTCGGGACTAGCTGGGGCCGGAGATACGCAGTATTTT. It yields the protein CASSSGLAGAGDTQYF.

V gene TRBV9 combines with J gene TRBJ1-2; unclear D gene. The germline V and J ends were trimmed by 3 bases and 9 bases, with 15 bases remaining between them. The germline V gene has CDR1 SGDLS and CDR2 YYNGEE. The CDR3 is made up of 13 amino acids. For the CDR3, the DNA is TGTGCCAGCAGCGCACACGGGGAGATTAGCTACACCTTC. Residues: CASSAHGEISYTF.

The rearrangement uses TRBV6-1 and TRBJ2-3, with D tentatively TRBD1 (6 bases). CDR3 length equals 14 residues. Germline values: CDR1 MNHNS, CDR2 SASEGT. V shed 8 bases and J shed 0 bases, with 12 bases lying between them. The CDR3 loop is CASWGQPSTDTQYF. The CDR3 DNA sequence: TGTGCCAGCTGGGGGCAGCCTAGCACAGATACGCAGTATTTT.

V is TRBV27 and J is TRBJ2-1; TRBD2 agrees at 7 bases. This CDR3 has 14 amino acids. The trim removed 2 bases at V and 8 bases at J, leaving 6 bases unmatched. The germline CDR1 and CDR2 sequences are MNHEY and SMNVEV (reference sequence). Here the CDR3 DNA reads TGTGCCAGCAGTTTAATCGGGGCGGGGGATGAGCAGTTCTTC. It yields the protein CASSLIGAGDEQFF.

V and J are TRBV7-9 and TRBJ2-5; 7 bases fit TRBD2. Trimming removed 10 bases from V and 3 bases from J; junction bases left unmatched: 11. Germline CDR1 reads SEHNR; CDR2 reads FQNEAQ (reference sequence). This CDR3 spans 14 amino acids. Here the CDR3 DNA reads TGTGCCACCGGCGGGGGTCGGGGGAAAGAGACCCAGTACTTC. This gives the protein CATGGGRGKETQYF.

The genes are TRBV11-2 and TRBJ2-1, with D possibly matching TRBD1 (6 bases). The V gene lost 3 bases and the J gene lost 8 bases, with 8 bases spanning the gap. The CDR3 length is 12 residues. CDR1 and CDR2 (germline): SGHAT, FQNNGV. CDR3 DNA: TGTGCCAGCAGCTTCAGGGGAGATGAGCAGTTCTTC. Translating gives CASSFRGDEQFF.

The chain combines TRBV28 with TRBJ2-3; 9 bases match TRBD2. Looked up from germline, CDR1 is MDHEN and CDR2 is SYDVKM. V was clipped by 8 bases and J by 2 bases; unmatched bases: 11. CDR3 length: 16 residues. The CDR3 DNA follows: TGTGCCAGCCCAAGGGCGGGAGGGCCGCTCACAGATACGCAGTATTTT. Protein product: CASPRAGGPLTDTQYF. The complete variable domain, with remaining parts taken from reference TRBV28 and TRBJ2-3, reads DVKVTQSSRYLVKRTGEKVFLECVQDMDHENMFWYRQDPGLGLRLIYFSYDVKMKEKGDIPEGYSVSREKKERFSLILESASTNQTSMYLCASPRAGGPLTDTQYFGPGTRLTVL.

The V gene is TRBV5-4, the J gene TRBJ1-5; possibly TRBD1 for D (5 bases). Trimming left V 3 bases short and J 9 bases short, with 13 bases between. CDR3 size: 13 residues. Germline-derived CDR1 and CDR2 are SGHNT and YYREEE (reference sequence). CDR3 nucleotide sequence: TGTGCCAGCAGCTCGGACCAGGGAAGGCCCCAGCATTTT. This sequence encodes CASSSDQGRPQHF.

This rearrangement joins TRBV5-1 to TRBJ2-7; D gene unclear. Germline assignment: CDR1 SGHRS and CDR2 YFSETQ. The CDR3 totals 15 residues. The V end lost 0 bases, the J end lost 1 base, and 11 bases lay between the germline ends. CDR3 coding DNA: TGCGCCAGCAGCTTGGCCGGTACAGTTTCCTACGAGCAGTACTTC. Its translation: CASSLAGTVSYEQYF.

The chain has TRBV11-2 and TRBJ2-1, with 13 nucleotides matching TRBD2. The V gene end was trimmed by 1 base and the J gene end by 8 bases; junction bases not matched to a gene: 8. Germline CDR1 and CDR2: SGHAT and FQNNGV. The CDR3 runs to 17 residues. CDR3 sequence: CASSLVGLAGFGDEQFF. The CDR3, as DNA: TGTGCCAGCAGCTTAGTGGGACTAGCGGGATTCGGCGATGAGCAGTTCTTC.

The V and J genes are TRBV9 and TRBJ2-3; 10 nucleotides agree with TRBD2. The CDR3 extends over 16 amino acids. The V gene end was trimmed by 0 bases and the J gene end by 3 bases; junction bases not matched to a gene: 4. Germline CDR1 reads SGDLS; CDR2 reads YYNGEE. CDR3 in DNA: TGTGCCAGCAGCGTAGCTATAGCGGGAGGAACAGATACGCAGTATTTT. It encodes CASSVAIAGGTDTQYF.

This clone showed up just once. The chain couples TRBV5-4 to TRBJ2-1; 12 nucleotides agree with TRBD2. With V trimmed by 4 bases and J by 7 bases, 18 bases remained unmatched. The CDR3 is 19 amino acids. Germline V CDR1 and CDR2: SGHNT, YYREEE (reference sequence). Written as DNA, the CDR3 is TGTGCCAGCAGCACCAGGGAGTCTAGCGGGAGGGCCCTAAGGAATGAGCAGTTCTTC. As protein: CASSTRESSGRALRNEQFF.

The chain couples TRBV30 to TRBJ1-2; 7 bases match TRBD1. The CDR3 is 14 residues long. J gave up 4 bases and V 0 bases, and 5 bases lay outside the gene matches. CDR1 is GTSNPN, CDR2 SVGIG, per germline (reference sequence). CDR3 sequence: CAWSVRAGGYGYTF. In nucleotides, the CDR3 is TGTGCCTGGAGTGTACGGGCAGGGGGCTATGGCTACACCTTC.

The V and J genes are TRBV5-1 and TRBJ2-5; TRBD1 agrees at 8 bases. Germline V CDR1 and CDR2: SGHRS, YFSETQ. This CDR3 is 16 amino acids long. Losses at the gene ends were 1 base for V and 5 bases for J; bases not matched to a gene: 10. CDR3 protein: CASSLTGQGVFETQYF. CDR3 bases: TGCGCCAGCAGCTTGACCGGACAGGGTGTATTCGAGACCCAGTACTTC.

The chain carries TRBV11-1 and TRBJ1-5; D remains unclear. Germline CDR1 is SGHAT and CDR2 is FQDESV (reference sequence). Trimming removed 4 bases from V and 4 bases from J, with 8 bases in between. The CDR3 covers 13 residues. CDR3 coding DNA: TGTGCCAGCAGCTACGCGAGGAATCAGCCCCAGCATTTT. This encodes CASSYARNQPQHF.

The chain uses TRBV5-6 and TRBJ1-1; 7 nucleotides match TRBD1. Germline CDR1 is SGHDT and CDR2 is YYEEEE. The CDR3 sequence is 15 residues long. V was pared by 4 bases and J by 4 bases, with 10 bases of the junction left unmatched. The DNA of the CDR3 is TGTGCCAGCAGCCCTCGGACAGGATACTTCACTGAAGCTTTCTTT. Translating gives CASSPRTGYFTEAFF.

This clone was seen just once. This sequence joins TRBV27 and TRBJ2-7; 8 bases are shared with TRBD1. J gave up 3 bases and V 4 bases, and 11 bases lay outside the gene matches. The CDR3 runs to 16 residues. The V gene's germline CDR1 is MNHEY and CDR2 SMNVEV (reference sequence). This CDR3 is CASSSPGQESVYEQYF. The DNA of the CDR3 is TGTGCCAGCAGTTCCCCGGGACAGGAATCGGTCTACGAGCAGTACTTC.

A few counts support this clone. The chain combines TRBV6-5 with TRBJ2-6; D might be TRBD1 (5 bases). V lost 6 bases and J lost 2, with 11 bases in between. CDR3 length: 15 residues. CDR1 and CDR2 (germline): MNHEY, SVGAGI. CDR3 amino acids: CASSRVGAGANVLTF. CDR3 bases: TGTGCCAGCAGCAGGGTGGGCGCTGGGGCCAACGTCCTGACTTTC.

The rearrangement links TRBV7-3 to TRBJ2-5; 7 nucleotides agree with TRBD2. The junction had 4 bases not matched to a gene; V was cut back by 6 bases and J by 3 bases. There are 13 residues in the CDR3. The V gene's germline CDR1 is SGHTA and CDR2 FQGTGA. The CDR3 coding sequence is TGTGCCAGCAGTTTCGCGGGAGAAGAGACCCAGTACTTC. This encodes CASSFAGEETQYF.